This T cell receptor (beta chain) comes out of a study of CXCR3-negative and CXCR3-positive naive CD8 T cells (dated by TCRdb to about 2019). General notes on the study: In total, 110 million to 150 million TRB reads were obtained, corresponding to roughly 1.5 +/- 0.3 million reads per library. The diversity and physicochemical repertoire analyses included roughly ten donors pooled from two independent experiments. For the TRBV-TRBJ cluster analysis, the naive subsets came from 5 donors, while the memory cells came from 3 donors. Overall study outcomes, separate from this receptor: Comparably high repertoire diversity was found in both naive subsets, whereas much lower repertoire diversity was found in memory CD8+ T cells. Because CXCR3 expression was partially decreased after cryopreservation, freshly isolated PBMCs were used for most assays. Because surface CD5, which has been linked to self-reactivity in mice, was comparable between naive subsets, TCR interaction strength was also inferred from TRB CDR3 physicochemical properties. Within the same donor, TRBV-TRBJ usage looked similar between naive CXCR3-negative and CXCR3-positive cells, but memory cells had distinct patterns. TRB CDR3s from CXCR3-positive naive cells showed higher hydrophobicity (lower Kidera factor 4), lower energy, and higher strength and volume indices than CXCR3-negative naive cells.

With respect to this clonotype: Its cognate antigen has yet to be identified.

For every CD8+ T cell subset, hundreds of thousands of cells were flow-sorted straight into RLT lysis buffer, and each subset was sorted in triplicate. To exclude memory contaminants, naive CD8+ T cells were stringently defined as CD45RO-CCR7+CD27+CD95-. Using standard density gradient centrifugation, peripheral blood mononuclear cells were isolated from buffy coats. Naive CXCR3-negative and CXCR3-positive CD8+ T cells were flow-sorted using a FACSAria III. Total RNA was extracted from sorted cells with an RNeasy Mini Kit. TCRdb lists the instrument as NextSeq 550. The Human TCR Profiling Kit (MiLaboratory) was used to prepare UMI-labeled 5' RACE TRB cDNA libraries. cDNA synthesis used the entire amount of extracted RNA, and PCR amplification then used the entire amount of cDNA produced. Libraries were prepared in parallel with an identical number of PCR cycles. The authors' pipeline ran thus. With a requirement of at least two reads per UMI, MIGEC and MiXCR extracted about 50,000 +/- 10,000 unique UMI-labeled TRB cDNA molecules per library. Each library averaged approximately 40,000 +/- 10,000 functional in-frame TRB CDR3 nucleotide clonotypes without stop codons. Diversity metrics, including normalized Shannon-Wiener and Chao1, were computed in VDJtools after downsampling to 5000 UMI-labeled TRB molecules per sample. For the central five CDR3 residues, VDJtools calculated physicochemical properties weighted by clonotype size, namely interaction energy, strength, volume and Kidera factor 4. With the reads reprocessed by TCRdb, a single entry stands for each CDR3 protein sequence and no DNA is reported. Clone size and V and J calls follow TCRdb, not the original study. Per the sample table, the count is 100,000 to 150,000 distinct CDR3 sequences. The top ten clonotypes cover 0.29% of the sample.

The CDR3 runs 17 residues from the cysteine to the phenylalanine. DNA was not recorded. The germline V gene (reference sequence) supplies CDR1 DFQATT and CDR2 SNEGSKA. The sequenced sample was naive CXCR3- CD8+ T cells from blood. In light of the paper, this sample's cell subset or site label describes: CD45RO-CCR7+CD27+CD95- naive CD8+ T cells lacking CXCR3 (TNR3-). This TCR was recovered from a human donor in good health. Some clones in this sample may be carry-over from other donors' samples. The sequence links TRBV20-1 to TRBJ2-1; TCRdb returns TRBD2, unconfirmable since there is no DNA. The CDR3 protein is CSARDHLAGGRMWEQFF.